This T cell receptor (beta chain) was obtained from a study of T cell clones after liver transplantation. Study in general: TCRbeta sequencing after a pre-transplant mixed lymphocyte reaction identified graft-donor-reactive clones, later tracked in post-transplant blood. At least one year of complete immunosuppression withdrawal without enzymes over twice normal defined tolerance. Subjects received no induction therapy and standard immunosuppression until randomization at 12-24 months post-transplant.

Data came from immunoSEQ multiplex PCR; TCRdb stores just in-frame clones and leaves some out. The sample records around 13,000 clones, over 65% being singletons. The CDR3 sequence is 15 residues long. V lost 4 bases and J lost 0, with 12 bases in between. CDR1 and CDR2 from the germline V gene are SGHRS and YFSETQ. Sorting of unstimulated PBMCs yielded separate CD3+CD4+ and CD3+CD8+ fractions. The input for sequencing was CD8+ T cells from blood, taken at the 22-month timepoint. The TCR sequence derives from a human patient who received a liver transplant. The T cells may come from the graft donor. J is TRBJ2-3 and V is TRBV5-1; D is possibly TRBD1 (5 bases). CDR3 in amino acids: CASSARQTSTDTQYF. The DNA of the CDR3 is TGCGCCAGCAGCGCCCGACAGACTAGCACAGATACGCAGTATTTT.